The TCR beta chain described here comes from a study of cytomegalovirus exposure and HLA in healthy donors. Broader study findings: Some segments of the V type, notably TRBV6-2 and TRBV6-3, were excluded as indistinguishable. Other equally common chains were less clonally expanded than HLA-associated TCR beta chains, a later analysis showed. Among the sequence variants, a highly shared cluster was likely an artifact of sequencing.

The CDR3 extends over 14 amino acids. Trimming removed 4 bases from V and 7 bases from J, with 16 bases in between. Looked up from germline, CDR1 is KGHSH and CDR2 is LQKENI. For this clone: Its antigen remains unidentified.

Those who donated were healthy bone marrow donors. This PCR relied on a set of 60 Vbeta primers and 13 Jbeta primers. The table came from immunoSEQ multiplex PCR; TCRdb's copy has only in-frame clones and leaves some out. Of fewer than 250,000 clones detected, more than 80% appear once; the ten largest clones hold about 3%. This sequence originates from a man aged 25-45 years in good health and CMV-seronegative. The rearrangement uses TRBV18 and TRBJ1-2; D remains unclear. What was sequenced was PBMCs. In nucleotides, the CDR3 is TGTGCCAGCTCACGACTAGTTTCTGAGAGTGGCTACACCTTC. The encoded protein is CASSRLVSESGYTF.